One sample yielded the 27 T cell receptor beta chains listed below, sequenced in a study of T cells after yellow fever vaccination. Using its own MiXCR run on the 5' RACE reads, TCRdb lists one record per CDR3 protein. The table shows 250,000 to 350,000 distinct CDR3 sequences, with around 7.3% occurring only once. The material was PBMCs, obtained more than 35 days after the first yellow fever vaccination. The receptors shown here come from a man in his late teens or twenties who received the YFV17D yellow fever vaccine.

This sequence joins TRBV20-1 and TRBJ2-5; D ambiguous. Looked up from germline, CDR1 is DFQATT and CDR2 is SNEGSKA (reference sequence). The CDR3 loop spans 12 amino acids. The V and J ends lost 3 bases and 7 bases respectively, with 12 bases between them. The CDR3 sequence is CSARVSAGTQYF. As DNA, the CDR3 is TGCAGTGCTAGGGTTTCCGCCGGGACCCAGTACTTC.

A remark on this clonotype: This may be a read error, as it is one base from a much larger clone. J is TRBJ2-1 and V is TRBV7-3; TRBD1 aligns across 7 bases. CDR3 length: 15 residues. Germline assignment: CDR1 SGHTA and CDR2 FQGTGA. The CDR3, as DNA: TGTGCCAGCAGCTCTCAGGGGGTCCCGAACAATGAGCTGTTCTTC. It translates to CASSSQGVPNNELFF.

The J gene is TRBJ2-4, the V gene TRBV10-3, with a possible D match to TRBD2 (6 bases). The CDR3 has 13 residues. V was clipped by 4 bases and J by 5 bases, with 9 bases between them. Germline lookup yields CDR1 ENHRY and CDR2 SYGVKD. For the CDR3, the DNA is TGTGCCATCAGTGGCGGGAACCAAAACATTCAGTACTTC. Amino acids: CAISGGNQNIQYF.

This clonotype was detected only a few times. Here the CDR3 DNA reads TGCGCCACCAAGCTCCTTAACACGGCTAGCACAGATACGCAGTATTTT. It specifies CATKLLNTASTDTQYF. The chain uses TRBV23-1 and TRBJ2-3; D is ambiguous. TRBV23-1 carries the ORF label, with uncertain function. The CDR3 is 16 residues long. V was trimmed by 10 bases and J by 0 bases, leaving 20 bases between them.

This sequence joins TRBV12-3 or TRBV12-4 and TRBJ1-6; perhaps TRBD1 as D (6 bases). The germline V and J ends were trimmed by 5 bases and 4 bases, with 15 bases remaining between them. The CDR3 has 16 amino acids. CDR3 sequence: CASSLTPDSYNSPLHF. CDR3 bases: TGTGCCAGCAGTCTGACCCCGGACAGTTATAATTCACCCCTCCACTTT.

This clonotype occurred a few times. This sequence joins TRBV9 and TRBJ2-1; 9 bases map to TRBD2. V lost 2 bases and J lost 7; bases outside the gene matches: 13. This CDR3 comprises 17 residues. Germline assignment: CDR1 SGDLS and CDR2 YYNGEE. The CDR3 coding sequence is TGTGCCAGCAGCGTGTTCTTAGGCGGGGGGGCCCGGAATGAGCAGTTCTTC. Translating gives CASSVFLGGGARNEQFF.

This clonotype was detected many times. The chain employs TRBV4-3 and TRBJ2-2; D is perhaps TRBD2 (6 bases). Germline-derived CDR1 and CDR2 are LGHNA and YSLEER. The CDR3 is made up of 15 amino acids. V lost 5 bases and J 5 bases, leaving 15 bases between the germline ends. The CDR3 reads CASSSRLGGTGELFF. Here the CDR3 DNA reads TGCGCCAGCAGCTCACGACTAGGAGGAACCGGGGAGCTGTTTTTT.

The rearrangement uses TRBV6-5 and TRBJ2-3, with D possibly TRBD1 on 5 matching bases. Trimming took off 0 bases at V and 7 bases at J, with 23 bases between the two ends. This CDR3 is 18 amino acids long. Germline V gene sequence: CDR1 MNHEY, CDR2 SVGAGI. The CDR3 DNA is TGTGCCAGCAGTTACTCGATTGCCTTTGGGGCGGAGTCTTATACGCAGTATTTT. It is translated as CASSYSIAFGAESYTQYF.

The chain employs TRBV7-8 and TRBJ1-2; D gene ambiguous. The CDR3 length is 12 residues. Per the germline V gene, CDR1 is SGHVS and CDR2 is FQNEAQ. V gave up 5 bases and J gave up 6 bases, with 10 bases separating them. Here the CDR3 reads CASSLNADGYTF. The CDR3 region has the DNA TGTGCCAGCAGCCTGAACGCGGATGGCTACACCTTC.

This clonotype was counted many times. The J gene is TRBJ2-5, the V gene TRBV7-2; D not certain. Germline V gives CDR1 SGHTA, CDR2 FQGNSA. The CDR3 runs to 13 residues. The germline V and J ends were trimmed by 3 bases and 4 bases, with 9 bases remaining between them. CDR3 DNA: TGTGCCAGCAGCTTTCCCAACCGAGAGACCCAGTACTTC. This codes for CASSFPNRETQYF.

The sample holds many counts of this clonotype. The rearrangement joins TRBV7-2 to TRBJ2-7; 8 nucleotides agree with TRBD1. V lost 1 base and J lost 6; bases outside the gene matches: 2. Looked up from germline, CDR1 is SGHTA and CDR2 is FQGNSA. This CDR3 has 13 residues. CDR3 coding DNA: TGTGCCAGCAGCTTAGGAACAGGGGGCGAGCAGTACGTC. This codes for CASSLGTGGEQYV.

There are a few counts of this clonotype. The chain employs TRBV5-1 and TRBJ2-6; 7 bases fit TRBD2. Germline V gives CDR1 SGHRS, CDR2 YFSETQ. The CDR3 length is 17 residues. The junction had 9 bases not matched to a gene; V was cut back by 4 bases and J by 2 bases. The CDR3 loop reads CASSGGVPSAGANVLTF. For the CDR3, the DNA is TGCGCCAGCAGCGGGGGGGTACCCTCTGCTGGGGCCAACGTCCTGACTTTC.

The chain uses TRBV7-3 and TRBJ1-1; 7 nucleotides align to TRBD1. Germline values: CDR1 SGHTA, CDR2 FQGTGA. Trimming took 0 bases from V and 0 from J; bases not matched to a gene: 10. The CDR3 runs 18 residues. The CDR3 bases are TGTGCCAGCAGCTTAACGGGTTGGCAGGGGGGATTGAACACTGAAGCTTTCTTT. Protein product: CASSLTGWQGGLNTEAFF. Combining the CDR3 with reference TRBV7-3 and TRBJ1-1 gives the whole variable domain GAGVSQTPSNKVTEKGKYVELRCDPISGHTALYWYRQSLGQGPEFLIYFQGTGAADDSGLPNDRFFAVRPEGSVSTLKIQRTERGDSAVYLCASSLTGWQGGLNTEAFFGQGTRLTVV.

This clonotype was detected only a few times. The V call is TRBV10-3, the J call TRBJ2-1; maybe TRBD1 (6 bases). Germline CDR1 ENHRY, CDR2 SYGVKD. With 1 base removed from V and 7 bases from J, the gap between germline ends came to 11 bases. This CDR3 is 14 amino acids long. CDR3 in DNA: TGTGCCATCAGTGAGTATCCAGGGGAAAATGAGCAGTTCTTC. It codes for CAISEYPGENEQFF.

The sample holds many counts of this clonotype. J is TRBJ2-4 and V is TRBV4-2; possible D gene TRBD2, 5 bases. CDR1 is LGHNA and CDR2 is YNFKEQ in the germline V gene. V lost 2 bases and J 7 bases, leaving 12 bases between the germline ends. The CDR3 loop spans 14 amino acids. CDR3 nucleotide sequence: TGTGCCAGCAGCCAAAAGTTGGGAGCTAACATTCAGTACTTC. Amino acids: CASSQKLGANIQYF.

This clonotype was picked up a small number of times. The rearrangement links TRBV6-5 to TRBJ2-1; D may be TRBD2 (7 bases). V was clipped by 2 bases and J by 9 bases, with 23 bases between them. The CDR3 sequence is 17 residues long. Looked up from germline, CDR1 is MNHEY and CDR2 is SVGAGI. The CDR3 DNA sequence: TGTGCCAGCAGTTACCTCCGGGGAGGGGGGGGTTACGGTGAGCAGTTCTTC. Translating it yields CASSYLRGGGGYGEQFF.

This clonotype was observed a few times. The chain combines TRBV2 with TRBJ2-5, with 10 positions matching TRBD2. The V segment lost 6 bases and the J segment 2 bases; nucleotides outside the gene matches: 3. CDR3 size: 14 residues. Germline V CDR1 and CDR2: SNHLY, FYNNEI. DNA for the CDR3: TGTGCCAGCAGGCAGACTAGCGGGCAAGAGACCCAGTACTTC. This sequence encodes CASRQTSGQETQYF.

This clonotype was found many times. The chain uses TRBV5-1 and TRBJ2-3; the D gene is possibly TRBD1 (8 bases). The CDR3 is 15 amino acids. Germline V gives CDR1 SGHRS, CDR2 YFSETQ. V lost 0 bases and J 4 bases, leaving 12 bases between the germline ends. CDR3 nucleotides: TGCGCCAGCAGCTTGGGACAGGGGAGGGCAGATACGCAGTATTTT. Translating it yields CASSLGQGRADTQYF.

This clonotype was found a few times. The V gene is TRBV15, the J gene TRBJ1-1; TRBD1 matches 8 bases. This CDR3 has 15 residues. V was pared by 5 bases and J by 3 bases, with 8 bases of the junction left unmatched. The germline gives CDR1 LNHNV, CDR2 YYDKDF (reference sequence). CDR3 coding DNA: TGTGCCACCAGCGGTACAGGGGGTGTGGACACTGAAGCTTTCTTT. This gives the protein CATSGTGGVDTEAFF.

There are many counts of this clonotype. The rearrangement links TRBV5-4 to TRBJ2-1; D may be TRBD2 (7 bases). V lost 6 bases and J lost 0, with 13 bases in between. The CDR3 runs to 15 residues. Germline V gene lookup returns CDR1 SGHNT and CDR2 YYREEE (reference sequence). The CDR3: CASKGGTSSYNEQFF. Written as DNA, the CDR3 is TGTGCCAGCAAGGGGGGGACGAGCTCCTACAATGAGCAGTTCTTC.

This clonotype was seen ten or more times. The chain uses TRBV5-4 and TRBJ1-2; 7 bases are a match to TRBD1. V lost 4 bases and J lost 2; bases outside the gene matches: 5. Germline assignment: CDR1 SGHNT and CDR2 YYREEE (reference sequence). The CDR3 sequence is 14 residues long. CDR3 protein: CASSTWTGNYGYTF. The DNA for the CDR3 is TGTGCCAGCAGCACATGGACAGGCAACTATGGCTACACCTTC.

This clonotype was observed a few times. This chain connects TRBV6-5 to TRBJ2-5, with a tentative D call TRBD1 (6 bases). The CDR3 length is 16 residues. Germline assignment: CDR1 MNHEY and CDR2 SVGAGI. The germline V and J ends were trimmed by 3 bases and 3 bases, with 17 bases remaining between them. The CDR3 DNA reads TGTGCCAGCAGTTATTCTGGATGGGGGCCCGAAGAGACCCAGTACTTC. This translates into CASSYSGWGPEETQYF.

This clonotype was seen a few times. The chain combines TRBV6-2 or TRBV6-3 with TRBJ2-5; perhaps D is TRBD1 or TRBD2 (6 bases each). CDR3 size: 12 residues. Germline V gene sequence: CDR1 MNHEY, CDR2 SVGEGT. V dropped 7 bases and J dropped 5 bases, with 11 bases sitting between them. The CDR3 loop reads CASKSGAETQYF. The DNA of the CDR3 is TGTGCCAGCAAGTCGGGGGCGGAGACCCAGTACTTC.

The rearrangement joins TRBV20-1 to TRBJ2-3; 7 nucleotides match TRBD2. This CDR3 is 15 amino acids long. CDR1 is DFQATT and CDR2 is SNEGSKA in the germline V gene (reference sequence). The V segment lost 3 bases and the J segment 4 bases; nucleotides outside the gene matches: 10. The CDR3 loop reads CSARLRAGPPDTQYF. CDR3 sequence (DNA): TGCAGTGCTAGGCTCCGAGCGGGGCCCCCAGATACGCAGTATTTT.

Comments on this clonotype: One end of the junction varies from germline; a read error may be responsible. The CDR3: CACSLSRSDYTSTDTQYF. The CDR3 DNA sequence: TGTGCCTGCAGTTTAAGCCGCTCGGATTACACTAGCACAGATACGCAGTATTTT. V usage is TRBV12-3 or TRBV12-4 and J usage is TRBJ2-3; D gene ambiguous. This CDR3 has 18 amino acids.

There are many counts of this clonotype. The chain couples TRBV12-3 or TRBV12-4 to TRBJ2-7; perhaps TRBD2 as D (5 bases). V dropped 3 bases and J dropped 0 bases, with 9 bases sitting between them. The CDR3 totals 14 residues. The chain's CDR3 is CASSLDFSSYEQYF. The DNA for the CDR3 is TGTGCCAGCAGTTTGGACTTTTCCTCCTACGAGCAGTACTTC.

The chain employs TRBV7-2 and TRBJ2-1; D call uncertain. This CDR3 is built from 14 residues. Trimming removed 7 bases at V and 0 bases at J, with 10 bases between. Germline CDR1 reads SGHTA; CDR2 reads FQGNSA. DNA of the CDR3: TGTGCCAGCATCCCAGGCTCCTCCTACAATGAGCAGTTCTTC. This gives the protein CASIPGSSYNEQFF.